Presented here are 23 T cell receptor beta chains from one specimen sequenced in a study of T cells in Graves' hyperthyroidism and ophthalmopathy (dated by TCRdb to between 2019 and 2020). Library prep was done by multiplex PCR. The data were produced on an Illumina HiSeq 2000. The TCR beta CDR3 regions were amplified from RNA transcripts. The TCR CDR3 was subjected to a first round of RT-PCR using the HTBI primer set and the Qiagen OneStep RT-PCR kit. The public sequencing data were trimmed at Q25 with fastp and processed into clonotypes with MiXCR by TCRdb, which kept only in-frame beta chains. Rows are combined by CDR3 protein, so each entry shows the most common genes and DNA. This sample gives fewer than 200,000 distinct CDR3 sequences in total; about 9.4% of them show up just once. The ten largest clones represent approximately 20% of the sample. The sequenced sample was blood. The receptors were gathered from a woman younger than 30 with Graves' hyperthyroidism that later progressed to Graves' ophthalmopathy.

The table lists this clonotype with many counts. The chain carries TRBV12-3 or TRBV12-4 and TRBJ1-5; 7 positions match TRBD1. Trimming removed 5 bases from V and 1 base from J; junction bases left unmatched: 8. The CDR3 spans 16 residues. The chain's CDR3 is CASSTTGDRSNQPQHF. CDR3 bases: TGTGCCAGCAGTACTACAGGGGATCGGAGCAATCAGCCCCAGCATTTT.

This clonotype came up many times. The chain is built from TRBV20-1 and TRBJ2-1, with D unclear. The CDR3 sequence is 14 residues long. The germline gives CDR1 DFQATT, CDR2 SNEGSKA (reference sequence). V dropped 1 base and J dropped 1 base, with 8 bases sitting between them. CDR3 nucleotide sequence: TGCAGTGCTAGAGGCGGTGCGTCCTACAATGAGCAGTTCTTC. Encoded protein: CSARGGASYNEQFF.

The gene calls are TRBV9 and TRBJ2-1; a weak D match, TRBD2 (5 bases). V was clipped by 1 base and J by 9 bases, with 17 bases between them. The germline gives CDR1 SGDLS, CDR2 YYNGEE. There are 15 residues in the CDR3. The CDR3 region has the DNA TGTGCCAGCAGCGTAACGGCGGGTGTGCCTGGTGAGCAGTTCTTC. This sequence encodes CASSVTAGVPGEQFF.

Only a few counts were recorded for this clonotype. This chain links TRBV13 with TRBJ2-1; 9 nucleotides align to TRBD2. CDR1 is PRHDT and CDR2 is FYEKMQ in the germline V gene (reference sequence). The V segment lost 2 bases and the J segment 6 bases; nucleotides outside the gene matches: 8. CDR3 length equals 16 residues. The CDR3 spells CASSLPRREGSNEQFF. CDR3 DNA sequence: TGTGCCAGCAGCTTACCGCGGCGGGAGGGCAGCAATGAGCAGTTCTTC.

This clonotype was counted many times. The rearrangement links TRBV24-1 to TRBJ2-2; D is undetermined. There are 17 residues in the CDR3. V shed 3 bases and J shed 4 bases, with 17 bases lying between them. CDR1 and CDR2 from the germline V gene are KGHDR and SFDVKD. The CDR3 sequence is CATSDQATNGITGELFF. Here the CDR3 DNA reads TGTGCCACCAGTGATCAGGCGACCAATGGAATCACCGGGGAGCTGTTTTTT.

In its sample, this clonotype was seen a few times. J is TRBJ2-1 and V is TRBV30; the match to TRBD1 covers 8 bases. With V trimmed by 1 base and J by 12 bases, 5 bases remained unmatched. The CDR3 consists of 12 residues. CDR1 GTSNPN and CDR2 SVGIG come from the germline V gene (reference sequence). DNA for the CDR3: TGTGCCTGGAGTGGACAGGGGCGTTCGCAGTTCTTC. Translation gives CAWSGQGRSQFF.

The table lists this clonotype with many counts. V gene TRBV20-1 combines with J gene TRBJ1-2, with D perhaps TRBD1 (6 bases). The germline CDR1 and CDR2 sequences are DFQATT and SNEGSKA (reference sequence). CDR3 length: 15 residues. The ends were cut back, 3 bases at V and 2 bases at J, with 16 bases in the middle. DNA of the CDR3: TGCAGTGCTAGCCGCCGAGTGCAGGGGAACTATGGCTACACCTTC. This encodes CSASRRVQGNYGYTF.

This clonotype was seen a few times. This chain joins TRBV18 and TRBJ2-2; D is possibly TRBD1 or TRBD2 (6 bases each). The CDR3 is 17 residues long. With 0 bases removed from V and 0 bases from J, the gap between germline ends came to 11 bases. The germline V gene has CDR1 KGHSH and CDR2 LQKENI. Here the CDR3 reads CASSPPTGAANTGELFF. The CDR3 DNA sequence: TGTGCCAGCTCACCACCTACGGGGGCCGCGAACACCGGGGAGCTGTTTTTT.

This clonotype was counted at least ten times. This chain joins TRBV13 and TRBJ2-1; 10 nucleotides line up with TRBD2. V shed 0 bases and J 0 bases; nucleotides not matched to a gene: 5. CDR1 and CDR2 (germline): PRHDT, FYEKMQ (reference sequence). The CDR3 is 18 amino acids. This chain's CDR3 is CASSLGPAGGSSYNEQFF. For the CDR3, the DNA is TGTGCCAGCAGCTTAGGACCAGCGGGAGGGAGCTCCTACAATGAGCAGTTCTTC.

This clonotype was counted many times. This sequence joins TRBV5-4 and TRBJ2-1, with 13 bases lining up with TRBD2. V trimming: 4 bases; J trimming: 5 bases; junction bases outside the gene matches: 3. Germline CDR1 SGHNT, CDR2 YYREEE (reference sequence). The CDR3 loop spans 15 amino acids. Here the CDR3 reads CASSRGLAGNNEQFF. The CDR3 DNA is TGTGCCAGCAGCCGGGGACTAGCGGGAAACAATGAGCAGTTCTTC. The full variable domain, with the rest looked up from reference TRBV5-4 and TRBJ2-1, is ETGVTQSPTHLIKTRGQQVTLRCSSQSGHNTVSWYQQALGQGPQFIFQYYREEENGRGNFPPRFSGLQFPNYSSELNVNALELDDSALYLCASSRGLAGNNEQFFGPGTRLTVL.

The rearrangement uses TRBV7-7 and TRBJ2-5; D uncertain. Trimming pared 0 bases from V and 4 bases from J, leaving 6 bases between. CDR3 length: 13 amino acids. Germline V gene sequence: CDR1 SSHAT, CDR2 FNYEAQ (reference sequence). The CDR3, as DNA: TGTGCCAGCAGCTTAGCGCCCACAGAGACCCAGTACTTC. Its translation is CASSLAPTETQYF.

This clonotype was seen many times. This chain joins TRBV3-1 and TRBJ1-1; D is undetermined. This CDR3 is built from 14 residues. Trimming removed 4 bases from V and 4 bases from J, with 13 bases in between. Germline V gives CDR1 LGHDT, CDR2 YNNKEL (reference sequence). CDR3 amino acids: CASSLGILGTEAFF. CDR3 nucleotides: TGTGCCAGCAGCCTCGGGATTTTGGGCACTGAAGCTTTCTTT.

Ten or more counts support this clonotype. The V gene is TRBV7-8, the J gene TRBJ1-1; D not certain. The V end was cut by 5 bases, the J end by 5 bases, with 12 bases between. From germline, CDR1 is SGHVS and CDR2 FQNEAQ. CDR3 length: 13 residues. CDR3 DNA sequence: TGTGCCAGCAGCCTTAAAACGGGTACTGAAGCTTTCTTT. Protein: CASSLKTGTEAFF.

At least ten counts were recorded for this clonotype. The chain joins TRBV5-4 to TRBJ2-3; D possibly corresponds to TRBD1 (5 bases). Germline V CDR1 and CDR2: SGHNT, YYREEE (reference sequence). The CDR3 has 13 amino acids. V lost 4 bases and J 2 bases, leaving 8 bases between the germline ends. CDR3 coding DNA: TGTGCCAGCAGCGGGGCTTCCACAGATACGCAGTATTTT. It encodes CASSGASTDTQYF. The whole variable domain, filled in from reference TRBV5-4 and TRBJ2-3, reads ETGVTQSPTHLIKTRGQQVTLRCSSQSGHNTVSWYQQALGQGPQFIFQYYREEENGRGNFPPRFSGLQFPNYSSELNVNALELDDSALYLCASSGASTDTQYFGPGTRLTVL.

This clonotype was seen at least ten times. The rearrangement links TRBV5-6 to TRBJ1-1; 8 positions match TRBD1. From germline, CDR1 is SGHDT and CDR2 YYEEEE. This CDR3 is built from 12 residues. The ends lost 3 bases at V and 7 bases at J; junction bases unmatched: 2. CDR3 in DNA: TGTGCCAGCAGCTACGGACAGGGTGAAGCTTTCTTT. As protein: CASSYGQGEAFF.

This clonotype was observed many times. This chain joins TRBV12-3 or TRBV12-4 and TRBJ2-7, with TRBD2 matching over 11 bases. The CDR3 runs to 14 residues. J lost 1 base, V lost 6 bases, and 2 bases had no gene match. CDR3 sequence (DNA): TGTGCCAGCAGGGTAGCGGGAGGGTCCTACGAGCAGTACTTC. Residues: CASRVAGGSYEQYF.

This clonotype occurred many times. The chain carries TRBV28 and TRBJ1-2; D is unresolved. Trimming pared 2 bases from V and 4 bases from J, leaving 11 bases between. Germline V gene data show CDR1 as MDHEN and CDR2 as SYDVKM. The CDR3 is made up of 14 amino acids. CDR3 loop: CASSLGRRTYGYTF. The CDR3 nucleotides read TGTGCCAGCAGTTTAGGAAGAAGAACCTATGGCTACACCTTC.

This clonotype has a count of ten or more. The chain combines TRBV4-1 with TRBJ1-5, with 8 positions matching TRBD1. CDR1 and CDR2 from the germline V gene are MGHRA and YSYEKL. Unmatched junction bases numbered 14, after V lost 5 bases and J lost 2 bases. The CDR3 is 18 amino acids. The DNA for the CDR3 is TGCGCCAGCAGCGCGTCGAATGGACAGGGCCACCGCAATCAGCCCCAGCATTTT. It translates to CASSASNGQGHRNQPQHF.

This clonotype was seen at least ten times. The chain links TRBV5-1 to TRBJ2-7, with D tentatively TRBD2 (6 bases). V lost 7 bases, J lost 6 bases, and 17 bases lay in between. Per the germline V gene, CDR1 is SGHRS and CDR2 is YFSETQ. This CDR3 spans 13 amino acids. CDR3 DNA: TGCGCCAGCCGGGAGCCCTCAGGGTCCGAGCAGTACTTC. Residues: CASREPSGSEQYF.

This clonotype appeared many times. The V gene is TRBV11-2, the J gene TRBJ2-1; no definite D call. V was trimmed by 4 bases and J by 4 bases, leaving 8 bases between them. Germline lookup yields CDR1 SGHAT and CDR2 FQNNGV. This CDR3 is 13 amino acids long. CDR3 sequence: CASSWITYNEQFF. DNA for the CDR3: TGTGCCAGCAGCTGGATTACTTACAATGAGCAGTTCTTC.

This clonotype was picked up many times. This chain uses TRBV29-1 with TRBJ2-3; 7 bases map to TRBD2. The CDR3 covers 16 residues. Germline V gene lookup returns CDR1 SQVTM and CDR2 ANQGSEA. V dropped 3 bases and J dropped 2; count of bases not matched to a gene: 11. CDR3 protein: CSVESSSGTYTDTQYF. CDR3 nucleotides: TGCAGCGTTGAGAGCTCTAGCGGTACTTACACAGATACGCAGTATTTT.

The chain uses TRBV19 and TRBJ1-5; 8 bases align to TRBD1. Per germline, CDR1 LNHDA and CDR2 SQIVND (reference sequence). CDR3 length: 15 amino acids. The V and J ends lost 8 bases and 2 bases, in that order; junction bases with no gene match: 8. CDR3 in DNA: TGTGCCAGTTCCAACAGGGGGTATGGCAATCAGCCCCAGCATTTT. This encodes CASSNRGYGNQPQHF.

In its sample, this clonotype was seen many times. V is TRBV27 and J is TRBJ2-1, with 9 bases matching TRBD2. V was pared by 5 bases and J by 5 bases, with 7 bases of the junction left unmatched. The V gene's germline CDR1 is MNHEY and CDR2 SMNVEV (reference sequence). This CDR3 contains 15 residues. CDR3 nucleotide sequence: TGTGCCAGCAGTCCCCGACTAGCGGAAAACAATGAGCAGTTCTTC. Translating gives CASSPRLAENNEQFF.